This note documents a single T cell receptor beta chain sequence. The antigen it binds to is not known. No base quality values were provided; no much bigger clone lies one nucleotide off. This specimen comes from a study of blood T cell repertoires in COVID-19 (dated by TCRdb to about 2020). Background for the entire study: Collaborator samples came from the United States, Italy and Spain and covered acute and convalescent phases of COVID-19. Subjects who had been exposed to COVID-19, were actively infected with it, or had recovered from it provided the deeply sampled blood TCRbeta repertoires that made up the dataset. The material from the prospective study consisted of cDNA or gDNA derived from T cells, B-cell-depleted T cells, or PBMCs. Nearly every sample came with metadata listing a de-identified subject ID, COVID-19 status, age in years and sex. The repertoires were made available in a free public database intended to serve as a resource for research on the immune response to SARS-CoV-2. The samples were drawn from the first 160 participants of the ongoing ImmuneRACE study and from under 1,500 subjects provided by 6 global collaborators. HLA class I and class II types, where available, came from metadata supplied by the sample provider rather than from assay-based typing. General findings and caveats noted by the study authors: The quantity of clinical and demographic metadata differed by source and by participant and was supplied without curation.

TCRbeta CDR3 regions were amplified from genomic DNA using the immunoSEQ Assay, a bias-controlled multiplex PCR. Under the source paper's analysis protocol: Within the assay, amplification of reference gene primers was used to estimate how many nucleated cells each sample contained. Sequence reads were collapsed and filtered to measure the absolute abundance of every unique TCRbeta CDR3 rearrangement. For each sample, productive Simpson clonality was calculated as the square root of Simpson's diversity index across productive rearrangements. TCRdb carries this immuneACCESS record with in-frame sequences only. Its versions omit some clonotypes, under half of them owing to an unresolved V gene in the studies checked, with the rest unexplained. That table gives V, J and clone size, and the DNA gave D and trimming. This sample gives 100,000 to 130,000 clones in total; more than 70% of them show up just once. The ten largest clones take up around 4.5% of the sample.

Whole blood was collected in K2EDTA tubes by collaborating institutions according to the institutions' own protocols. For TCRbeta analysis, collaborators shipped samples as frozen whole blood, isolated PBMCs, or DNA extracted from either of those sample types. The CDR3 covers 14 residues, taking in both the cysteine and the phenylalanine. The DNA shown is the 42-base CDR3, in frame from base 1. From a lookup of the germline V gene (reference sequence), CDR1 and CDR2 are DFQATT and SNEGSKA. V and J are trimmed by 3 bases and 5 bases, and the gene matches miss 9 bases of the junction. This receptor chain uses TRBV20-1 and TRBJ2-5, and 7 bases in between align with TRBD2. The receptor comes from a man in his 70s with acute or convalescent COVID-19. Sequences were obtained from peripheral blood. The DNA reads TGCAGTGCTAGTGATGCGGGGGTGGATGAGACCCAGTACTTC. This gives the protein CSASDAGVDETQYF.